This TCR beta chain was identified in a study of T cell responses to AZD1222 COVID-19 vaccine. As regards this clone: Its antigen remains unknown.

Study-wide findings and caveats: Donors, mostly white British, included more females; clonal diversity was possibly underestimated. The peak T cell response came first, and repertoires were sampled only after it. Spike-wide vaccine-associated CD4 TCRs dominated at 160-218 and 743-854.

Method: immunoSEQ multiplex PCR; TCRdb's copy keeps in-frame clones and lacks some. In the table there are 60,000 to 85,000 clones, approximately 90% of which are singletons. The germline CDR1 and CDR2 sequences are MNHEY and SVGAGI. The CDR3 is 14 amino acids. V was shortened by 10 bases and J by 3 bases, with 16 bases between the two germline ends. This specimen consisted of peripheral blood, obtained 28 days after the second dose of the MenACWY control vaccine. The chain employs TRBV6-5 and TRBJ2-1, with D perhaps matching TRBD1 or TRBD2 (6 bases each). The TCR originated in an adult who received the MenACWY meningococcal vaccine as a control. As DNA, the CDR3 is TGTGCCACCGAGTGGGGGGCGAACTACAATGAGCAGTTCTTC. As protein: CATEWGANYNEQFF.